A single sample gave rise to the 23 T cell receptor beta chains below, sequenced in a study of monozygotic twins with inflammatory bowel disease. One entry per CDR3 protein, without DNA, is what TCRdb gives after re-calling the 5' RACE reads. The sample holds just over 300,000 distinct CDR3 sequences. The sample was blood. These receptors came from a human donor with ulcerative colitis or Crohn's disease, or a healthy co-twin of an affected twin (not recorded which).

The J gene is TRBJ2-7, the V gene TRBV7-9; TCRdb reports TRBD1, a call that lacks DNA to check it against. The CDR3 contains 13 residues. Germline values: CDR1 SEHNR, CDR2 FQNEAQ (reference sequence). Here the CDR3 reads CASSLYRGDEQYF.

J is TRBJ1-5 and V is TRBV30. The V gene's germline CDR1 is GTSNPN and CDR2 SVGIG (reference sequence). The CDR3 has 17 amino acids. The CDR3 is CANRGSLWGYSNQPQHF.

The CDR3 sequence is CASSHGQGINEQYF. V usage is TRBV5-1 and J usage is TRBJ2-7; lacking DNA, the TRBD1 call made by TCRdb goes unchecked. Germline V lookup: CDR1 SGHRS, CDR2 YFSETQ. This CDR3 region has 14 residues. The whole variable domain, remainder taken from reference TRBV5-1 and TRBJ2-7, is KAGVTQTPRYLIKTRGQQVTLSCSPISGHRSVSWYQQTPGQGLQFLFEYFSETQRNKGNFPGRFSGRQFSNSRSEMNVSTLELGDSALYLCASSHGQGINEQYFGPGTRLTVT.

The V call is TRBV5-6, the J call TRBJ2-1. The length of the CDR3 is 13 residues. From germline, CDR1 is SGHDT and CDR2 YYEEEE. This chain's CDR3 is CASSWWADNEQLF.

The chain links TRBV5-6 to TRBJ2-1; TCRdb's assignment of TRBD1 cannot be checked, as there is no DNA. CDR1 and CDR2 (germline): SGHDT, YYEEEE. CDR3 size: 13 residues. The CDR3 reads CASTPGSYNEQFF.

The V call is TRBV7-3, the J call TRBJ2-3; absent DNA, TCRdb's TRBD1 call cannot be checked. The CDR3 runs to 13 residues. Per the germline V gene, CDR1 is SGHTA and CDR2 is FQGTGA. The CDR3 protein is CASSLTGGDTQYF.

The chain carries TRBV11-2 and TRBJ2-3; TCRdb outputs TRBD1, but without DNA this stays unchecked. This CDR3 spans 15 amino acids. The germline CDR1 and CDR2 sequences are SGHAT and FQNNGV. The CDR3 spells CASSTIGGGTDTQYF.

This chain connects TRBV12-3 or TRBV12-4 to TRBJ2-3; TCRdb calls TRBD1, which cannot be checked without DNA. CDR3 length: 14 amino acids. The CDR3 is CASSSRTDTDTQYF.

V and J are TRBV5-1 and TRBJ2-7. This CDR3 has 15 residues. The germline CDR1 and CDR2 sequences are SGHRS and YFSETQ. The CDR3 loop is CASSLESQASYEQYF.

The chain carries TRBV5-1 and TRBJ2-1. The CDR3 runs to 15 residues. Germline V gene lookup returns CDR1 SGHRS and CDR2 YFSETQ. This CDR3 reads CASSLVVGRFNEQFF.

CDR3 in amino acids: CATSGRTGGYEQYF. The chain has TRBV15 and TRBJ2-7; TCRdb outputs TRBD1, but without DNA this stays unchecked. Germline V gene data show CDR1 as LNHNV and CDR2 as YYDKDF (reference sequence). The CDR3 extends over 14 amino acids.

This rearrangement joins TRBV7-2 to TRBJ2-2. The CDR3 runs to 15 residues. Per the germline V gene, CDR1 is SGHTA and CDR2 is FQGNSA. The CDR3 here is CASSAGGTNTGELFF.

V gene TRBV28 combines with J gene TRBJ1-5; there is no DNA to check the TCRdb D call of TRBD1. The CDR3 runs to 15 residues. Germline V gene lookup returns CDR1 MDHEN and CDR2 SYDVKM. CDR3 residues: CASSLVDRGNQPQHF.

This chain joins TRBV5-4 and TRBJ1-1; no DNA is available, so the TRBD1 call from TCRdb remains unchecked. The CDR3 extends over 15 amino acids. Germline values: CDR1 SGHNT, CDR2 YYREEE (reference sequence). This CDR3 reads CASSLDWGSNTEAFF. Complete variable domain (other parts from reference TRBV5-4 and TRBJ1-1): ETGVTQSPTHLIKTRGQQVTLRCSSQSGHNTVSWYQQALGQGPQFIFQYYREEENGRGNFPPRFSGLQFPNYSSELNVNALELDDSALYLCASSLDWGSNTEAFFGQGTRLTVV.

The V gene is TRBV6-1, the J gene TRBJ1-6; TCRdb calls TRBD1, which cannot be checked without DNA. This CDR3 region has 15 residues. Germline CDR1 is MNHNS and CDR2 is SASEGT. Here the CDR3 reads CASFGKHSYNSPLHF.

This chain connects TRBV7-9 to TRBJ1-6; with no DNA, the TCRdb D assignment of TRBD1 cannot be verified. Germline V lookup: CDR1 SEHNR, CDR2 FQNEAQ (reference sequence). The CDR3 is 12 amino acids. CDR3 sequence: CASSHLGGPLHF.

The chain couples TRBV6-5 to TRBJ2-1. In germline, CDR1 is MNHEY, CDR2 SVGAGI. This CDR3 region has 11 residues. CDR3 sequence: CATQTLNEQFF.

This chain connects TRBV19 to TRBJ2-1. The CDR3 is 11 residues long. CDR1 and CDR2 from the germline V gene are LNHDA and SQIVND (reference sequence). This CDR3 reads CASSTHSEQFF. The full variable domain, with the rest looked up from reference TRBV19 and TRBJ2-1, is DGGITQSPKYLFRKEGQNVTLSCEQNLNHDAMYWYRQDPGQGLRLIYYSQIVNDFQKGDIAEGYSVSREKKESFPLTVTSAQKNPTAFYLCASSTHSEQFFGPGTRLTVL.

This chain links TRBV7-9 with TRBJ2-5; TCRdb designates TRBD1, a call that cannot be tested without DNA. Germline assignment: CDR1 SEHNR and CDR2 FQNEAQ (reference sequence). This CDR3 region has 17 residues. CDR3 sequence: CASSTRAGGFVQETQYF.

The chain combines TRBV7-2 with TRBJ2-3; TCRdb reports TRBD1, a call that lacks DNA to check it against. The length of the CDR3 is 15 residues. CDR1 and CDR2 from the germline V gene are SGHTA and FQGNSA. CDR3 amino acids: CASSLQGWYTDTQYF. The full variable domain, with the rest looked up from reference TRBV7-2 and TRBJ2-3, is GAGVSQSPSNKVTEKGKDVELRCDPISGHTALYWYRQSLGQGLEFLIYFQGNSAPDKSGLPSDRFSAERTGGSVSTLTIQRTQQEDSAVYLCASSLQGWYTDTQYFGPGTRLTVL.

V and J are TRBV12-3 or TRBV12-4 and TRBJ2-1; TCRdb designates TRBD1, a call that cannot be tested without DNA. This CDR3 spans 13 amino acids. The CDR3 is CASSAQGPHEQFF.

The CDR3 protein is CATSRLIGGLEEETQYF. This chain links TRBV15 with TRBJ2-5; TCRdb calls TRBD2, which cannot be checked without DNA. CDR1 LNHNV and CDR2 YYDKDF come from the germline V gene (reference sequence). This CDR3 has 17 residues.

The chain combines TRBV20-1 with TRBJ2-1; the TRBD2 assignment by TCRdb is unverifiable without DNA. Germline assignment: CDR1 DFQATT and CDR2 SNEGSKA (reference sequence). This CDR3 has 15 residues. CDR3 amino acids: CSARGPQERGREQFF.